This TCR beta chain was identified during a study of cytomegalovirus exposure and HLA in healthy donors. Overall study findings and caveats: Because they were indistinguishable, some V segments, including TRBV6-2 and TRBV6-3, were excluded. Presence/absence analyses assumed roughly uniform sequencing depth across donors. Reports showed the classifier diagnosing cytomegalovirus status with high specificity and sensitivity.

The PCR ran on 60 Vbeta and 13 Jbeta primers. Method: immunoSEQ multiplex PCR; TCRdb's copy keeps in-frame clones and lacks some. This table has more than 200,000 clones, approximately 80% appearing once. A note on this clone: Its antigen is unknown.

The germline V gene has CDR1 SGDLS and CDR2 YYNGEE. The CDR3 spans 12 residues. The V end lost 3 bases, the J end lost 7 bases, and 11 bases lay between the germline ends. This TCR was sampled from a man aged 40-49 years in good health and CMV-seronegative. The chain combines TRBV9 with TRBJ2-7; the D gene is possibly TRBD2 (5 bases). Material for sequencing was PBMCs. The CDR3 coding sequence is TGTGCCAGCAGCGCCGAGGGAGTGGAGCAGTACTTC. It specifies CASSAEGVEQYF.